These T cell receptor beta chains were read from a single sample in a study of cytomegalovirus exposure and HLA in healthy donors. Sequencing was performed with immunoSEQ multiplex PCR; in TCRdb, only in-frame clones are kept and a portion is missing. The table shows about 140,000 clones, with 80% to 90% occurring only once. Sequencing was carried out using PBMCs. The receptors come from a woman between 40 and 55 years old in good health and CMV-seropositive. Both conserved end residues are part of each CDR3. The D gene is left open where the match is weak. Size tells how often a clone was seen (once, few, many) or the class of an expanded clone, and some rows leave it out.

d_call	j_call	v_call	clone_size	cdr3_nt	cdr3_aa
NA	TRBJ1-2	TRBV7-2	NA	TGTGCCTCGTCCCCAGGGGCTAACTATGGCTACACCTTC	CASSPGANYGYTF
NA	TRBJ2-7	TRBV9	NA	TGTGCCAGCAGCTCTCCCCAGGCAGGGGCTCCCTACGAGCAGTACTTC	CASSSPQAGAPYEQYF
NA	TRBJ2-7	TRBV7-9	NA	TGTGCCAGCAGCTCGATTAGCTACGAGCAGTACTTC	CASSSISYEQYF
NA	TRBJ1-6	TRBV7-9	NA	TGTGCCAGCACCCTCGCGAAGCACAATTCACCCCTCCACTTT	CASTLAKHNSPLHF
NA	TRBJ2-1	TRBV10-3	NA	TGTGCCATCAGCGCTACAGAGCCCGTCAATGAGCAGTTCTTC	CAISATEPVNEQFF
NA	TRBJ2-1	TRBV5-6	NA	TGTGCCAGCAGCTCTGCGCCCAATGAGCAGTTCTTC	CASSSAPNEQFF
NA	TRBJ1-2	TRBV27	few	TGTGCCAGCAGTTTGGTAGCAGCACCTAACTATGGCTACACCTTC	CASSLVAAPNYGYTF
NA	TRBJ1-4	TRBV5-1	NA	TGCGCCAGCGGTAAGGGGGAAAAACTGTTTTTT	CASGKGEKLFF
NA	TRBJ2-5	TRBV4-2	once	TGTGCCAGCAGCCAAGAATGGGGGAGGCCCCAAGAGACCCAGTACTTC	CASSQEWGRPQETQYF
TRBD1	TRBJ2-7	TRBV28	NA	TGTGCCAGCTACACCCTGACAGGGGTCTCCTACGAGCAGTACTTC	CASYTLTGVSYEQYF
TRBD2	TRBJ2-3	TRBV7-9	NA	TGTTCCAGCAGCTTGGGGGGGGGCACAGATACGCAGTATTTT	CSSSLGGGTDTQYF
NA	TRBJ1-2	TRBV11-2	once	TGTGCCAGCAGCTTCCCCGAGGGAGAGGGCTACACCTTC	CASSFPEGEGYTF
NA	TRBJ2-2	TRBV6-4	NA	TGTGCCAGCAAACGGGACACTCGCACCGGGGAGCTGTTTTTT	CASKRDTRTGELFF
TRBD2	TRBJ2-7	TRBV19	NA	TGTGCCAGTAGTAACCCGGGACTAGCACAAGACGAGCAGTACTTC	CASSNPGLAQDEQYF
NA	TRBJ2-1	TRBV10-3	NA	TGTGCCATCAGTGAGTTAATTGTGAGTGAGCAGTTCTTC	CAISELIVSEQFF
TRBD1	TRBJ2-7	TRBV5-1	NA	TGCGCCAGCAGCCTGGGCGGCGACAGGGGGCGCTCGAAGTACTTC	CASSLGGDRGRSKYF